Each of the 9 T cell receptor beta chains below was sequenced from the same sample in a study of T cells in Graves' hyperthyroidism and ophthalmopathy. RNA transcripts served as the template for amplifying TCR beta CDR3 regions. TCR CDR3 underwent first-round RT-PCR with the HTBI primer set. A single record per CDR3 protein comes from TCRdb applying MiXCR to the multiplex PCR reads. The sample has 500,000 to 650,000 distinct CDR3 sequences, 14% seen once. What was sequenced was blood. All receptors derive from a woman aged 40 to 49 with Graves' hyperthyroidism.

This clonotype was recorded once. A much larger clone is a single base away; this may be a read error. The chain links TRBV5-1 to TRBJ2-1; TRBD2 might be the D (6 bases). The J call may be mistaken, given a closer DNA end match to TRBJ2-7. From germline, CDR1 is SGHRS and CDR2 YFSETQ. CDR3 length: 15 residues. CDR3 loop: CASSLEAGLYNEQYF. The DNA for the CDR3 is TGCGCCAGCAGCTTGGAGGCGGGGTTATACAATGAGCAGTACTTC.

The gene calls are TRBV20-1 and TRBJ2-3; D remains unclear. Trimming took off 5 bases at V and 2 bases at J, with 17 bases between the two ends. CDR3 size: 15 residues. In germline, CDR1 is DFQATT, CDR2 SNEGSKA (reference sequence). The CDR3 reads CSAQPRAPYTDTQYF. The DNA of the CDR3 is TGCAGTGCTCAACCACGGGCTCCCTACACAGATACGCAGTATTTT.

This CDR3 reads CASSPLDGYTF. CDR3 in DNA: TGTGCCAGCAGCCCTCTTGATGGCTACACCTTC. The chain uses TRBV6-1 and TRBJ1-2; D uncertain. The germline V gene has CDR1 MNHNS and CDR2 SASEGT. V lost 6 bases to trimming and J lost 6 bases, with 8 bases between them. The CDR3 covers 11 residues.

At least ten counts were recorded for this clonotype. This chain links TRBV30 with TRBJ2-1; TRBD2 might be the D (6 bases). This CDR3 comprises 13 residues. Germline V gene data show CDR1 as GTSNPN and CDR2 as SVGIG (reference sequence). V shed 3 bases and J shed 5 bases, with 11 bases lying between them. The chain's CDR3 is CAWRGRNHNEQFF. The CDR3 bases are TGTGCCTGGAGGGGGAGGAACCACAATGAGCAGTTCTTC.

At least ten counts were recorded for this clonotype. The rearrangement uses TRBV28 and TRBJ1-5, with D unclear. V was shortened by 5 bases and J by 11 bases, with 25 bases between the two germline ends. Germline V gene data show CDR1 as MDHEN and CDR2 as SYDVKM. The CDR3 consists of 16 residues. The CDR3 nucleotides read TGTGCCAGCAGTCCTATTTTTCGGGCGGACCTAATCTCCCAGCATTTT. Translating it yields CASSPIFRADLISQHF. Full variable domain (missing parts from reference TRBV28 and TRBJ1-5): DVKVTQSSRYLVKRTGEKVFLECVQDMDHENMFWYRQDPGLGLRLIYFSYDVKMKEKGDIPEGYSVSREKKERFSLILESASTNQTSMYLCASSPIFRADLISQHFGDGTRLSIL.

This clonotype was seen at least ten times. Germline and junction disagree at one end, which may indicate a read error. The CDR3 DNA reads as TGTGCCAGCAGCCAAGTCGGGGTCTACGAGCAGTACTTC. This gives the protein CASSQVGVYEQYF. The gene calls are TRBV4-1 and TRBJ2-7; possibly TRBD2 for D (5 bases). The CDR3 is made up of 13 amino acids. Germline CDR1 MGHRA, CDR2 YSYEKL.

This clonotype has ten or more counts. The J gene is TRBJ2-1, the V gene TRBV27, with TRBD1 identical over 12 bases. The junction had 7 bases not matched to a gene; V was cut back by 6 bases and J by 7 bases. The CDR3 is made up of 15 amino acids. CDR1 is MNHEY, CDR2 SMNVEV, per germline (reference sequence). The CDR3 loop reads CASREGQGARNEQFF. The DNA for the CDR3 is TGTGCCAGCAGAGAGGGACAGGGGGCCAGGAATGAGCAGTTCTTC.

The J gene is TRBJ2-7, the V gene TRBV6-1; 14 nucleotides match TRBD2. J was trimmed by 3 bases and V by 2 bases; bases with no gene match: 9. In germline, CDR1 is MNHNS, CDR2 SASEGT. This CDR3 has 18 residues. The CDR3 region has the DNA TGTGCCAGCAGTGAAACGGGACTAGCGGGAGCCTGGGTCTACGAGCAGTACTTC. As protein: CASSETGLAGAWVYEQYF.

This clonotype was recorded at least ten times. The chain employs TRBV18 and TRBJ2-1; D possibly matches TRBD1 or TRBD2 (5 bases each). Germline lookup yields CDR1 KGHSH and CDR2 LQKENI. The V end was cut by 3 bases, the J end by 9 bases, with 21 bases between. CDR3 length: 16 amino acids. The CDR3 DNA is TGTGCCAGCTCACCCATTGGGGGAGCTCTCGGTTTTGAGCAGTTCTTC. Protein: CASSPIGGALGFEQFF.